These 16 T cell receptor beta chains were all obtained from the same sample, sequenced in a study of T cell clonality in common variable immunodeficiency. Libraries were prepared by immunoSEQ multiplex PCR; TCRdb keeps only in-frame clonotypes and omits some of them. This sample comprises more than 30,000 clones, none seen once only. Sequences were obtained from peripheral blood mononuclear cells. Every receptor here comes from a person aged 18-69 years in good health.

This clone was picked up many times. The read ends 3 residues before the CDR3 terminus; that terminus is restored from the germline J gene. This rearrangement joins TRBV11-3 to TRBJ1-1; 8 bases agree with TRBD1. Germline loops: CDR1 SGHNT, CDR2 YENEEA. CDR3 length: 14 residues. V dropped 5 bases and J dropped 1; count of bases not matched to a gene: 3. The CDR3 loop reads CASSPGQGNTEAFF. The CDR3 bases that were read are TGTGCCAGCAGCCCCGGACAGGGGAACACTGAA.

This clone was recorded at least ten times. The CDR3 goes on 3 residues after the read ends, and that part is filled in from the germline J gene. The chain has TRBV2 and TRBJ2-1; TRBD2 agrees at 11 bases. This CDR3 is built from 15 residues. J was trimmed by 1 base and V by 6 bases; bases with no gene match: 2. Germline loops: CDR1 SNHLY, CDR2 FYNNEI. CDR3 bases read: TGTGCCAGCAGATCTAGCGGGAGGTCCTACAATGAG. Encoded protein: CASRSSGRSYNE. The CDR3 in its entirety is CASRSSGRSYNEQFF.

This clone was seen at least ten times. The CDR3 end falls 3 residues outside the read, so it is completed with the germline J gene. The chain couples TRBV18 to TRBJ1-2, with 9 positions matching TRBD1. CDR3 length: 15 amino acids. Germline V gene data show CDR1 as KGHSH and CDR2 as LQKENI. With V trimmed by 3 bases and J by 4 bases, 6 bases remained unmatched. The sequenced CDR3 bases are TGTGCCAGCTCACCGGACAGGGGTCCCCTCTATGGC. The encoded protein is CASSPDRGPLYG. The entire CDR3 sequence reads CASSPDRGPLYGYTF.

This clone has at least ten counts. Coverage ceases 3 residues before the CDR3 finishes, and the germline J gene fills in the end. This chain joins TRBV19 and TRBJ2-7, with D possibly matching TRBD1 (5 bases). The germline V gene has CDR1 LNHDA and CDR2 SQIVND (reference sequence). This CDR3 is built from 13 residues. V was trimmed by 5 bases and J by 3 bases, leaving 11 bases between them. The sequenced part of the CDR3 DNA is TGTGCCAGTAGTCTTAATACAGGCTACGAG. Protein product: CASSLNTGYE. The full-length CDR3 reads as CASSLNTGYEQYF.

This clone has at least ten counts. The read finishes 3 residues shy of the CDR3 end, and the germline J gene is used to complete it. This rearrangement joins TRBV6-1 to TRBJ2-7, with D uncertain. Trimming removed 7 bases from V and 2 bases from J, with 9 bases in between. The CDR3 has 12 amino acids. Germline values: CDR1 MNHNS, CDR2 SASEGT. The CDR3 here is CASTDTTYEQYF. The CDR3 DNA, read in part, is TGTGCCAGCACTGACACTACCTACGAG.

The table lists this clone with many counts. The read finishes 3 residues shy of the CDR3 end, and the germline J gene is used to complete it. The rearrangement joins TRBV7-6 to TRBJ1-5; 8 bases are shared with TRBD1. The CDR3 runs 13 residues. V trimming: 5 bases; J trimming: 9 bases; junction bases outside the gene matches: 6. The V gene's germline CDR1 is SGHVS and CDR2 FNYEAQ. The CDR3 sequence: CASSRTGGSPQHF. The part of the CDR3 DNA that was read is TGTGCCAGCAGCCGAACAGGGGGGTCGCCC.

This clone was detected many times. The read ends 3 residues early relative to the CDR3; the germline J gene fills the gap. V is TRBV5-1 and J is TRBJ2-3; D unresolved. The germline V gene has CDR1 SGHRS and CDR2 YFSETQ. There are 13 residues in the CDR3. Trimming pared 7 bases from V and 0 bases from J, leaving 9 bases between. The CDR3 sequence: CASHPTSTDTQYF. CDR3 DNA (partial): TGCGCCAGCCACCCCACTAGCACAGATACG.

This clone came up many times. The CDR3 end is not reached by the read, which stops 3 residues before it; the germline J gene fills it in. V is TRBV20-1 and J is TRBJ1-3; TRBD1 matches 8 bases. The junction had 15 bases not matched to a gene; V was cut back by 7 bases and J by 7 bases. CDR3 length equals 15 residues. Germline CDR1 and CDR2: DFQATT and SNEGSKA (reference sequence). The covered CDR3 bases are TGCAGTGTTAAAAGAGATCAGGGGGCGGCCAACACC. The encoded protein is CSVKRDQGAANT. The full CDR3 protein is CSVKRDQGAANTIYF.

This clone was counted at least ten times. CDR3 sequence reads: CASSFRDTGELFF. CDR3 DNA (partial): TGTGCCAGCAGCTTTAGGGACACCGGGGAG. The chain is built from TRBV7-4 and TRBJ2-2; no clear D. The read terminates 3 residues ahead of where the CDR3 ends, so the germline J gene completes it. This CDR3 contains 13 residues. The V gene lost 3 bases and the J gene lost 3 bases, with 5 bases spanning the gap. Per germline, CDR1 SGHVT and CDR2 SQSDAQ.

This clone appeared many times. The read falls 3 residues short of the CDR3 end, and the missing part is taken from the germline J gene. V is TRBV6-1 and J is TRBJ1-2; D is undetermined. V was cut by 2 bases and J by 4 bases, with 17 bases left in between. This CDR3 is built from 16 residues. The germline gives CDR1 MNHNS, CDR2 SASEGT. Here the CDR3 reads CASSESTAVPSYGYTF. The part of the CDR3 DNA that was read is TGTGCCAGCAGTGAAAGTACTGCGGTCCCCAGCTATGGC.

This clone appeared many times. With the read ending 3 residues before the CDR3 end, the germline J gene is used to fill in that end. This chain uses TRBV20-1 with TRBJ2-5; 14 bases line up with TRBD2. CDR1 DFQATT and CDR2 SNEGSKA come from the germline V gene (reference sequence). After removal of 6 bases from V and 3 bases from J, the junction contained 6 bases not matched to a gene. This CDR3 is 15 amino acids long. The CDR3 is CSAKGLAGEKETQYF. CDR3 bases read: TGCAGTGCAAAGGGACTAGCGGGAGAAAAAGAGACC.

Turning to this clone: The read finishes 3 residues shy of the CDR3 end, and the germline J gene is used to complete it. The genes are TRBV7-8 and TRBJ1-2; TRBD1 matches 7 bases. The CDR3 is 14 amino acids. V lost 5 bases to trimming and J lost 2 bases; unmatched junction nucleotides: 5. Germline CDR1 and CDR2: SGHVS and FQNEAQ. The DNA read from the CDR3 is TGTGCCAGCAGCGAGACGACAGGGAACTATGGC. This encodes CASSETTGNYG. The full-length CDR3 reads as CASSETTGNYGYTF.

This clone was counted ten times or more. With the read ending 3 residues before the CDR3 end, the germline J gene is used to fill in that end. This chain uses TRBV7-9 with TRBJ1-1; maybe TRBD1 (5 bases). V lost 5 bases to trimming and J lost 1 base, with 8 bases between them. The V gene's germline CDR1 is SEHNR and CDR2 FQNEAQ (reference sequence). The CDR3 has 13 amino acids. The CDR3 DNA, read in part, is TGTGCCAGCAGCCTAGGGGCGAACACTGAA. Protein sequence: CASSLGANTE. The CDR3 reads in full as CASSLGANTEAFF.

This clone has more than one count but fewer than ten. CDR3 bases read: TGTGCCAGCAGCTCCTGGACAGGGGGAAACACC. Its protein product is CASSSWTGGNT. The CDR3 as a whole reads CASSSWTGGNTIYF. This chain links TRBV7-8 with TRBJ1-3; 8 bases match TRBD1. Coverage ceases 3 residues before the CDR3 finishes, and the germline J gene fills in the end. The germline V gene has CDR1 SGHVS and CDR2 FQNEAQ. This CDR3 contains 14 residues. V gave up 4 bases and J gave up 4 bases; unmatched junction bases: 3.

This clone was counted a few times. The read comes to an end 3 residues before the CDR3 does, leaving the germline J gene to fill in the end. V gene TRBV25-1 combines with J gene TRBJ2-7, with D tentatively TRBD1 or TRBD2 (5 bases each). The V gene lost 2 bases and the J gene lost 2 bases, with 13 bases spanning the gap. The length of the CDR3 is 15 residues. CDR1 is MGHDK, CDR2 SYGVNS, per germline. CDR3 sequence: CASSEQGGSPYEQYF. The part of the CDR3 DNA that was read is TGTGCCAGCAGTGAACAGGGTGGGAGTCCCTACGAG.

This clone was counted at least ten times. The read is 3 residues too short to cover the CDR3 end, so that end is filled in from the germline J gene. The same CDR3 arises from other DNA sequences in this sample as well. The rearrangement joins TRBV6-1 to TRBJ1-2; D is possibly TRBD1 (5 bases). With 2 bases removed from V and 3 bases from J, the gap between germline ends came to 13 bases. CDR1 MNHNS and CDR2 SASEGT come from the germline V gene. This CDR3 is 15 amino acids long. CDR3 in amino acids: CASSEYSWGDYGYTF. CDR3 DNA (partial): TGTGCCAGCAGTGAATACTCATGGGGGGACTATGGC.